This TCR beta chain emerged from a study of spatial heterogeneity in lung cancer (dated by TCRdb to the late 2010s). A note on the overall study: The donors were about 71 patients from the lung TRACERx cohort who had early-stage, untreated non-small cell lung cancer. Follow-up PBMC samples were sequenced whenever available, and the median time to follow-up was 2 to 3 years after resection. Beta-chain transcripts were consistently detected in greater numbers than alpha-chain transcripts, which likely reflects a higher abundance of beta-chain transcripts. In the raw uncorrected reads, each unique combination of TCR and UMI appeared on average more than ten times. The study quantitatively compared TCR alpha and beta repertoires across multiple tumor regions, matched nontumor lung and blood in non-small cell lung cancer. Nonsynonymous mutation counts, determined by whole-exome sequencing of tumor tissue, were related to features of the TCR repertoire. Both alpha and beta chains were TCR-sequenced in 200 to 250 tumor regions, approximately 68 matched nontumor lung samples and around 54 PBMC samples obtained at surgery.

This clonotype was seen repeatedly, ten times or more. Its antigen remains undetermined. No quality values exist for individual bases; no much larger clone is one base distant. The V end loses 4 bases and the J end loses 2 bases, and a stretch of 11 bases separates them. The germline V gene gives CDR1 as KGHSH and CDR2 as LQKENI. The CDR3 sequence holds 14 residues, the cysteine and phenylalanine included. Of the read, only the CDR3 DNA is kept; its 42 bases are in frame from base 1. What the research found in general, with its limitations: Confirming at a functional level the hypothesis that regional TCRs recognize regional mutations was considered to require additional single-cell paired TCR alpha and beta sequencing. Only 14 patients were included in comparisons of baseline and follow-up blood repertoires. Ubiquitous expanded tumor TCRs were detected in blood more often at tumor resection than at routine follow-up.

Receptors were amplified or captured by 5' RACE. Instrument on record: NextSeq 500. The TCR library protocol attached a unique molecular identifier to each TCR cDNA molecule to allow correction of PCR and sequencing errors. As for the authors' bioinformatics: TCR identification, UMI-based error correction and CDR3 extraction were all carried out with Decombinator tools. Expanded TCRs were defined as those above a frequency of 2 per 1,000, corresponding to the top 1% of the tumor frequency distribution. Rényi diversity was computed with the R vegan package after subsampling each repertoire 100 times to 5,000 TCRs. CDR3 similarity networks were constructed using string-kernel similarity of amino acid triplets, with links drawn between CDR3s whose pairwise similarity was above 0.82. The public reads were reanalyzed by TCRdb: fastp trimming at Q25, MiXCR alignment, in-frame beta chains only. Records with the same CDR3 protein are collapsed into one entry carrying the most frequent genes and DNA. TCRdb, not the authors, supplied the V and J calls. For this sample there are roughly 120,000 distinct CDR3 sequences; 12% appear just once. 16% of the sample is in the top ten clones.

Sample time point, as interpreted from the label and publication: blood at routine non-recurrence follow-up after resection. TCR sequencing used whole RNA extracted from tumor and nontumor lung tissue, or from cryopreserved PBMC samples, without cell sorting. Patients were selected for TCR sequencing only if sufficient RNA was available from at least two tumor regions. Rearrangement joined TRBV18 to TRBJ1-1; the D gene is unclear. The source material was PBMCs, sampled at follow-up. This receptor was taken from a male donor with early-stage non-small cell lung cancer. The encoded CDR3 is CASSQSGPNTEAFF. The bases read TGTGCCAGCTCACAATCTGGACCCAACACTGAAGCTTTCTTT. The full variable domain, completed from the reference TRBV18 and TRBJ1-1 proteins outside the CDR3, reads NAGVMQNPRHLVRRRGQEARLRCSPMKGHSHVYWYRQLPEEGLKFMVYLQKENIIDESGMPKERFSAEFPKEGPSILRIQQVVRGDSAAYFCASSQSGPNTEAFFGQGTRLTVV.